This T cell receptor beta chain was sequenced for a study of tumor and adjacent non-tumor tissue in lung cancer. Study-level information: There were roughly 11 adenocarcinoma, a couple of squamous cell carcinoma and 1 small cell lung cancer cases.

This sample's RNA came from whole unsorted tissue. This non-tumor lung sample came from over 3 cm beyond the tumor edge. Three rounds of nested PCR, following a modified ARM-PCR protocol, produced the TCRbeta library. TCRdb re-called the multiplex PCR reads with MiXCR, one entry per CDR3 protein. The table lists about 90,000 distinct CDR3 sequences, around 80% of them singletons. The CDR3 consists of 15 residues. Germline-derived CDR1 and CDR2 are SGHAT and FQNNGV. About this clonotype: Its antigen is undetermined. Compared with germline, one end of the junction differs, possibly owing to a read error.

Study-wide results and limits: Tumor tissue had significantly higher TCR diversity than normal lung. In normal lung, the top 100 clones were significantly more dominant than in tumor. Tumor TCR diversity, when higher, was linked to shorter survival.

Sequencing was performed on distant non-tumor lung tissue. The receptor was derived from a woman aged 45-59 years with non-small cell lung cancer. The chain uses TRBV11-2 and TRBJ2-3; TRBD1 or TRBD2 may be the D gene (5 bases each). This CDR3 is CAGSLEGRRQDTQYF. CDR3 sequence (DNA): TGTGCCGGCAGCTTAGAGGGGAGAAGACAAGATACGCAGTATTTT. The complete variable domain, with remaining parts taken from reference TRBV11-2 and TRBJ2-3, reads EAGVAQSPRYKIIEKRQSVAFWCNPISGHATLYWYQQILGQGPKLLIQFQNNGVVDDSQLPKDRFSAERLKGVDSTLKIQPAKLEDSAVYLCAGSLEGRRQDTQYFGPGTRLTVL.